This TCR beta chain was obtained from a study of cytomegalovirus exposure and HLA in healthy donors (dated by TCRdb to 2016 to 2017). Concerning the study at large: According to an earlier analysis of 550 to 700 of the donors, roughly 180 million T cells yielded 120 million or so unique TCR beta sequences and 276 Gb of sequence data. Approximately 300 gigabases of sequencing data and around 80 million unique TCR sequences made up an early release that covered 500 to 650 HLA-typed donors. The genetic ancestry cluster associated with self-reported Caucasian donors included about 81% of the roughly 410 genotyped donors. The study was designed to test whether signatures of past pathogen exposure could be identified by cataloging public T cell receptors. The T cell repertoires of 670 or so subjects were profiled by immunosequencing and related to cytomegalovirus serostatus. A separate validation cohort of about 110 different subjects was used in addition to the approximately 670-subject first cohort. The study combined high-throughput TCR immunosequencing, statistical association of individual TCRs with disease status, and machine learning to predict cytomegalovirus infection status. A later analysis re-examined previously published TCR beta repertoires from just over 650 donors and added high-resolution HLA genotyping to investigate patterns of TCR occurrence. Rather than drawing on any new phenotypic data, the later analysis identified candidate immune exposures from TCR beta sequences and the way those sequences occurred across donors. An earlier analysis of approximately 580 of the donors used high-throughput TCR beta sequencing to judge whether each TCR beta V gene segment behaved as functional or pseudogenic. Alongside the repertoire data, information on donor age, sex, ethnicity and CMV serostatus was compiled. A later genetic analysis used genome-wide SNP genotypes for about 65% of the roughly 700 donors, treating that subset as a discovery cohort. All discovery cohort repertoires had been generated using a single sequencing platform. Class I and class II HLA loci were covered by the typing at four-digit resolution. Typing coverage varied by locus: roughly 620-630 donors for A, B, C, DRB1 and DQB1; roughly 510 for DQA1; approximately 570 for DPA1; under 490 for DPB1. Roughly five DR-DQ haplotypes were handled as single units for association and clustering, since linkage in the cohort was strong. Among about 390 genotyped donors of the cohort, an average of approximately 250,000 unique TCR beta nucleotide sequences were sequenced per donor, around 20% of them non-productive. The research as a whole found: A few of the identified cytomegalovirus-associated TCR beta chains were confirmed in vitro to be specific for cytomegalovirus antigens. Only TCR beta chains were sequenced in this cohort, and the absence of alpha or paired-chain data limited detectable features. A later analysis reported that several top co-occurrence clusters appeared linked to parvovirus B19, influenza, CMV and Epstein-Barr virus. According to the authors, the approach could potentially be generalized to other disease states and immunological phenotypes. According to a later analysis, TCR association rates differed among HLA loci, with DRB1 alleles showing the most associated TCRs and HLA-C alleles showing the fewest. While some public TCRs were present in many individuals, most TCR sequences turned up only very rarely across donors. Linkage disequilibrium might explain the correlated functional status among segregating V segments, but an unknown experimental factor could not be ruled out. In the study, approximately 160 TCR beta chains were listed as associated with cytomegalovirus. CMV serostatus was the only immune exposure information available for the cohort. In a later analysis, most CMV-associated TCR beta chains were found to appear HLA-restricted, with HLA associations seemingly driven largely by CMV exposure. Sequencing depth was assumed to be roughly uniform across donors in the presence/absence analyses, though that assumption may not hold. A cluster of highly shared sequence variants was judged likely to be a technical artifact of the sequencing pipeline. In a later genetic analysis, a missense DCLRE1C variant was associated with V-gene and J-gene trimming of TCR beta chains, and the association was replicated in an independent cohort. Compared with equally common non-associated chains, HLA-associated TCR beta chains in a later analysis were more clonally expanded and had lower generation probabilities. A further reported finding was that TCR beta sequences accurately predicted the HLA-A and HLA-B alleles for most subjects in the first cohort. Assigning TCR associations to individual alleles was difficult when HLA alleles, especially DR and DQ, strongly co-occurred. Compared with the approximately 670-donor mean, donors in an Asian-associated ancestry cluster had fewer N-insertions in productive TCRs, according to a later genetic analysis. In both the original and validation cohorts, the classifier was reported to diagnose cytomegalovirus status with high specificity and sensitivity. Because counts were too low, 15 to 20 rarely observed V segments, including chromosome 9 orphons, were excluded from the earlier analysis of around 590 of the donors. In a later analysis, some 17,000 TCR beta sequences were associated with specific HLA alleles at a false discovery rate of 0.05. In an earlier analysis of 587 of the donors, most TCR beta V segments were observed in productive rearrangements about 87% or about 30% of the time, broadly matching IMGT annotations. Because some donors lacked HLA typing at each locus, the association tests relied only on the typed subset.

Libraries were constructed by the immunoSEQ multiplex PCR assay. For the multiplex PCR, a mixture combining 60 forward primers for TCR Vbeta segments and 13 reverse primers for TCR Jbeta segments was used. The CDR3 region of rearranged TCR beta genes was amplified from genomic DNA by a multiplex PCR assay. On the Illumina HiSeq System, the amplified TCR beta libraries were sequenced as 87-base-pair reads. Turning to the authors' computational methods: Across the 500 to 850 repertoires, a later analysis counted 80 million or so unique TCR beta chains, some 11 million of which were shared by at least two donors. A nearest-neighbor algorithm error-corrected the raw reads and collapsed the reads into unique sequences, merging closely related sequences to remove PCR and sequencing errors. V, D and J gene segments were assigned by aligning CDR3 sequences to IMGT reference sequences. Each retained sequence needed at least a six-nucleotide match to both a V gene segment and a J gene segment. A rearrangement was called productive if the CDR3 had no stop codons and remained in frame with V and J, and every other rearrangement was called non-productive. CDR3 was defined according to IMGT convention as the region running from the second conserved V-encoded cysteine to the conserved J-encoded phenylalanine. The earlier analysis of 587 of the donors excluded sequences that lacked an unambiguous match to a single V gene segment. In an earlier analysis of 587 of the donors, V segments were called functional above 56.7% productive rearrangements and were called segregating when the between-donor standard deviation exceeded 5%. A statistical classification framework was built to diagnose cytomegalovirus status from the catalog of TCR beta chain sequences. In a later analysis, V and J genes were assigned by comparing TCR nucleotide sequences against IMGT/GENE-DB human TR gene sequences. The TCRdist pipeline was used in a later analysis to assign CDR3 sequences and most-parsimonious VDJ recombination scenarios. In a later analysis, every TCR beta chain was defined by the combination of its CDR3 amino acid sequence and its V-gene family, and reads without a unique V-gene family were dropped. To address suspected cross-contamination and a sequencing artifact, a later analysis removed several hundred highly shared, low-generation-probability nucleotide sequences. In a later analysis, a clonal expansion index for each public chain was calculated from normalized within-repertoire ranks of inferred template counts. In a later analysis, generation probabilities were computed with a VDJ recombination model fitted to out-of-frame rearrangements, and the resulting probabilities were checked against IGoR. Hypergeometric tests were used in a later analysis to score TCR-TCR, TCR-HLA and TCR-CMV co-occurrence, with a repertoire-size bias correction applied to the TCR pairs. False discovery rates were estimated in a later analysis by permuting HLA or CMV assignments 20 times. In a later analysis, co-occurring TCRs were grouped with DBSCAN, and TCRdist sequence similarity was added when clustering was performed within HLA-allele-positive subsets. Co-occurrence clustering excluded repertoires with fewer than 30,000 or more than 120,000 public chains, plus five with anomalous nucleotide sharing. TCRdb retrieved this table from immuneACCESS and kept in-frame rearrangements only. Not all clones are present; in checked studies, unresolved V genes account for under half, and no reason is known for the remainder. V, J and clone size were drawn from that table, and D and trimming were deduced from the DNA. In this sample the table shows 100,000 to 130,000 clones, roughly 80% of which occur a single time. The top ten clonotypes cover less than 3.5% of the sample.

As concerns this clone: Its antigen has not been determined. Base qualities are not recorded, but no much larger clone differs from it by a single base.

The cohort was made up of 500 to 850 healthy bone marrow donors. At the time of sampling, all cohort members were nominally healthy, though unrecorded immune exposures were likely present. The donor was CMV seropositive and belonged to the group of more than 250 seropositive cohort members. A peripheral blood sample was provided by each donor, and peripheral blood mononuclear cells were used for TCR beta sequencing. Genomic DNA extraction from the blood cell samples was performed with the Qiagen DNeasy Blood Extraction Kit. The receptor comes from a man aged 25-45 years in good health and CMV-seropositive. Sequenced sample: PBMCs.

The nucleotides are TGTGCCAGCAGTGAATTACAGGGGAGCAATCAGCCCCAGCATTTT. This is translated as CASSELQGSNQPQHF. The receptor chain draws on TRBV2 and TRBJ1-5, with 7 middle bases fitting TRBD1. CDR1 is given as SNHLY and CDR2 as FYNNEI, both from the germline V gene. Its CDR3 holds 15 amino acids, cysteine through phenylalanine. This entry keeps only the CDR3 DNA: 45 bases, framed from base 1. Here V drops 2 bases and J drops 1 base, and the junction holds 2 bases not matched to any gene.